The 26 T cell receptor beta chains presented below share a single source sample, sequenced in a study of cytomegalovirus exposure and HLA in healthy donors. The PCR ran on 60 Vbeta and 13 Jbeta primers. Produced via immunoSEQ multiplex PCR; TCRdb's table is partial and in-frame only. The data show around 180,000 clones, over 60% seen once. Sequences were obtained from PBMCs. The receptors were gathered from a man aged 35-49 years in good health and CMV-seronegative.

The genes are TRBV30 and TRBJ1-2; D is possibly TRBD1 (6 bases). Germline-derived CDR1 and CDR2 are GTSNPN and SVGIG (reference sequence). With 3 bases removed from V and 4 bases from J, the gap between germline ends came to 12 bases. The CDR3 has 13 amino acids. CDR3 DNA: TGTGCCTGGAGCCTGACAGGCGGCTATGGCTACACCTTC. Its translation: CAWSLTGGYGYTF.

J is TRBJ1-1 and V is TRBV5-1; possible D gene TRBD1, 6 bases. CDR3 size: 12 residues. CDR1 SGHRS and CDR2 YFSETQ come from the germline V gene. V gave up 3 bases and J gave up 7 bases, with 10 bases separating them. CDR3 loop: CASSYREGEAFF. CDR3 nucleotides: TGCGCCAGCAGCTACAGGGAGGGTGAAGCTTTCTTT. The complete variable domain, with remaining parts taken from reference TRBV5-1 and TRBJ1-1, reads KAGVTQTPRYLIKTRGQQVTLSCSPISGHRSVSWYQQTPGQGLQFLFEYFSETQRNKGNFPGRFSGRQFSNSRSEMNVSTLELGDSALYLCASSYREGEAFFGQGTRLTVV.

Here the CDR3 DNA reads TGTGCCAGTAGTATCCAGGGGAGCACTGAAGCTTTCTTT. This encodes CASSIQGSTEAFF. This chain connects TRBV19 to TRBJ1-1, with D perhaps TRBD1 (6 bases). The CDR3 extends over 13 amino acids. Germline CDR1 and CDR2: LNHDA and SQIVND (reference sequence). With 3 bases removed from V and 4 bases from J, the gap between germline ends came to 9 bases.

The rearrangement uses TRBV27 and TRBJ2-3; 9 bases agree with TRBD1. V gave up 3 bases and J gave up 3 bases; unmatched junction bases: 4. CDR3 length: 15 residues. Germline V lookup: CDR1 MNHEY, CDR2 SMNVEV (reference sequence). CDR3 residues: CASSFGDRATDTQYF. CDR3 DNA sequence: TGTGCCAGCAGTTTCGGGGACAGGGCAACAGATACGCAGTATTTT.

There are a few counts of this clone. This sequence joins TRBV21-1 and TRBJ2-2; the table's TRBD1 call for D was not verified on the DNA. TRBV21-1 is a known pseudogene. The CDR3 runs to 14 residues. The CDR3 region has the DNA TGTGCCAGCAGCAACCCCAGCAGGGTTAGGGAGCTGTTTTTT. It yields the protein CASSNPSRVRELFF.

This clone was observed a few times. CDR3 sequence: CASSPGRQPGGDTQYF. The CDR3 coding sequence is TGTGCCAGCAGCCCCGGTCGACAGCCCGGTGGAGATACGCAGTATTTT. The rearrangement uses TRBV5-8 and TRBJ2-3, with D perhaps TRBD1 (5 bases). Germline CDR1 and CDR2: SGHTS and YDEGEE. The CDR3 totals 16 residues. Between the trimmed V and J ends, which lost 4 bases and 5 bases, there was a span of 20 bases.

The chain uses TRBV7-6 and TRBJ2-5; the D is unclear. The DNA matches TRBJ2-7 better at its end, which makes the J call doubtful. Per germline, CDR1 SGHVS and CDR2 FNYEAQ. CDR3 size: 16 residues. CDR3 protein: CASSPYGQTSSYEQYF. DNA of the CDR3: TGTGCCAGCAGCCCCTATGGGCAAACAAGCTCCTACGAGCAGTACTTC.

The rearrangement joins TRBV4-3 to TRBJ2-7, with 8 nucleotides matching TRBD1. Per the germline V gene, CDR1 is LGHNA and CDR2 is YSLEER. The CDR3 contains 15 residues. The trim removed 5 bases at V and 0 bases at J, leaving 6 bases unmatched. The chain's CDR3 is CASSYDRGSSYEQYF. The CDR3 DNA reads TGCGCCAGCAGCTATGACAGGGGATCCTCCTACGAGCAGTACTTC.

In this sample, this clone turned up once. The rearrangement uses TRBV6-5 and TRBJ1-1, with a weak D call TRBD1 (6 bases). Between the trimmed V and J ends, which lost 2 bases and 8 bases, there was a span of 12 bases. Germline V gene sequence: CDR1 MNHEY, CDR2 SVGAGI. The CDR3 is 13 amino acids. In DNA form, the CDR3 reads TGTGCCAGCAGTTACAACGTGGACAGAGAAGCTTTCTTT. Its translation: CASSYNVDREAFF.

The chain is built from TRBV6-1 and TRBJ1-2, with TRBD1 as a possible D gene (6 bases). The CDR3 has 14 residues. The ends were cut back, 7 bases at V and 2 bases at J, with 14 bases in the middle. Per germline, CDR1 MNHNS and CDR2 SASEGT. CDR3: CASTGRGGNYGYTF. The CDR3 DNA sequence: TGTGCCAGCACCGGAAGGGGGGGCAACTATGGCTACACCTTC.

The J gene is TRBJ2-7, the V gene TRBV18; the match to TRBD1 covers 8 bases. The length of the CDR3 is 14 residues. With V trimmed by 4 bases and J by 4 bases, 6 bases remained unmatched. Per germline, CDR1 KGHSH and CDR2 LQKENI. The CDR3 here is CASSQTGDVYEQYF. In nucleotides, the CDR3 is TGTGCCAGCTCACAGACAGGGGACGTGTACGAGCAGTACTTC.

V and J are TRBV5-1 and TRBJ2-3; no clear D gene. The CDR3 is 15 amino acids. CDR1 is SGHRS and CDR2 is YFSETQ in the germline V gene. With 4 bases removed from V and 4 bases from J, the gap between germline ends came to 16 bases. The CDR3 region is CASSTERPGADTQYF. CDR3 sequence (DNA): TGCGCCAGCAGCACAGAACGACCCGGCGCAGATACGCAGTATTTT.

The V call is TRBV13, the J call TRBJ1-3, with 7 bases identical to TRBD1. This CDR3 contains 16 residues. Germline CDR1 is PRHDT and CDR2 is FYEKMQ (reference sequence). J gave up 1 base and V 2 bases, and 5 bases lay outside the gene matches. CDR3 amino acids: CASSLRTGISGNTIYF. CDR3 bases: TGTGCCAGCAGCTTAAGGACAGGAATATCTGGAAACACCATATATTTT.

The chain couples TRBV7-3 to TRBJ2-7, with 9 bases aligning to TRBD2. Per the germline V gene, CDR1 is SGHTA and CDR2 is FQGTGA. Trimming took 1 base from V and 2 from J; bases not matched to a gene: 6. This CDR3 contains 16 residues. The CDR3 reads CASSLSGASGAYEQYF. The DNA for the CDR3 is TGTGCCAGCAGCTTAAGCGGGGCTAGCGGGGCCTACGAGCAGTACTTC.

CDR3 nucleotides: TGTGCCAGCAGCTTAGTCGCGCGGGGGGGCTACACAGATACGCAGTATTTT. Amino acids: CASSLVARGGYTDTQYF. This rearrangement joins TRBV7-8 to TRBJ2-3, with 9 bases that match TRBD2. CDR3 length equals 17 residues. V gave up 1 base and J gave up 2 bases; unmatched junction bases: 7. Germline-derived CDR1 and CDR2 are SGHVS and FQNEAQ.

The chain links TRBV12-5 to TRBJ2-7, with D unclear. Germline values: CDR1 LGHNT, CDR2 FRNRAP. The CDR3 runs 15 residues. Trimming pared 4 bases from V and 11 bases from J, leaving 24 bases between. CDR3 nucleotides: TGTGCTAGTGGTTATTCTGGCACCATATGGAGACTGGAGTACTTC. Translation gives CASGYSGTIWRLEYF.

The chain uses TRBV6-6 and TRBJ1-2; TRBD1 matches 8 bases. This CDR3 is built from 15 residues. Germline trimming cut 8 bases from V and 1 base from J; bases unmatched to any gene: 9. Looked up from germline, CDR1 is MNHNY and CDR2 is SVGAGI (reference sequence). The CDR3 reads CASATGRGLNYGYTF. The DNA of the CDR3 is TGTGCCAGCGCTACAGGCAGGGGGCTTAACTATGGCTACACCTTC.

This clone was counted only a few times. V and J are TRBV19 and TRBJ1-6; 9 bases line up with TRBD1. The germline V gene encodes CDR1 LNHDA and CDR2 SQIVND (reference sequence). The CDR3 has 14 residues. J was trimmed by 8 bases and V by 4 bases; bases with no gene match: 3. The CDR3 sequence is CASSSDRGYSPLHF. CDR3 in DNA: TGTGCCAGTAGTAGCGACAGGGGGTATTCACCCCTCCACTTT.

This chain links TRBV11-1 with TRBJ2-7; perhaps TRBD2 as D (6 bases). Germline lookup yields CDR1 SGHAT and CDR2 FQDESV (reference sequence). This CDR3 contains 16 residues. V was shortened by 2 bases and J by 2 bases, with 16 bases between the two germline ends. The CDR3 DNA reads as TGTGCCAGCAGCTTAAGGTGGACCGGGACTGCCTACGAGCAGTACTTC. Encoded protein: CASSLRWTGTAYEQYF.

This clone has only a few counts. The sample contains more than one DNA sequence encoding this CDR3. The chain couples TRBV7-2 to TRBJ2-1; 9 nucleotides match TRBD2. The ends lost 1 base at V and 4 bases at J; junction bases unmatched: 5. Germline CDR1 is SGHTA and CDR2 is FQGNSA. This CDR3 is 16 amino acids long. The CDR3 loop is CASSLVAGGRYNEQFF. DNA for the CDR3: TGTGCCAGCAGCTTAGTGGCGGGGGGGCGGTACAATGAGCAGTTCTTC.

The V and J genes are TRBV13 and TRBJ2-5; a weak D match, TRBD1 (6 bases). The J call may be mistaken, given a closer DNA end match to TRBJ2-7. Germline CDR1 and CDR2: PRHDT and FYEKMQ (reference sequence). The CDR3 is 12 residues long. CDR3 sequence (DNA): TGTGCCAGCAGCTTAGCAGGGGCCGAGCAGTACTTC. It yields the protein CASSLAGAEQYF.

The count of this clone is one. The rearrangement uses TRBV5-4 and TRBJ2-5; 12 bases map to TRBD2. With 0 bases clipped from V and 2 bases from J, the junction kept 5 bases outside the gene matches. This CDR3 is built from 17 residues. Germline lookup yields CDR1 SGHNT and CDR2 YYREEE (reference sequence). CDR3 residues: CASSLAASGGAQETQYF. DNA for the CDR3: TGTGCCAGCAGCTTGGCAGCTAGCGGGGGGGCTCAAGAGACCCAGTACTTC. Full variable domain (outside the CDR3, taken from reference TRBV5-4 and TRBJ2-5): ETGVTQSPTHLIKTRGQQVTLRCSSQSGHNTVSWYQQALGQGPQFIFQYYREEENGRGNFPPRFSGLQFPNYSSELNVNALELDDSALYLCASSLAASGGAQETQYFGPGTRLLVL.

This CDR3 is CASSFPFNTQYF. The CDR3 bases are TGTGCCAGCAGCTTCCCCTTTAATACGCAGTATTTT. The chain employs TRBV7-2 and TRBJ2-3, with unresolved D. This CDR3 has 12 residues. Germline CDR1 SGHTA, CDR2 FQGNSA. V gave up 3 bases and J gave up 7 bases, with 8 bases separating them.

This clone was detected only once. This chain links TRBV19 with TRBJ2-5, with a possible D match to TRBD1 (6 bases). The assigned J gene may be wrong: the sequence end matches TRBJ2-7 better. The germline V gene has CDR1 LNHDA and CDR2 SQIVND (reference sequence). The CDR3 covers 11 residues. DNA of the CDR3: TGTGCCAGTAGGGACAGCTACGAGCAGTACTTC. It encodes CASRDSYEQYF.

The chain is built from TRBV27 and TRBJ1-5; D unresolved. V lost 6 bases and J lost 0, with 6 bases in between. The length of the CDR3 is 13 residues. From germline, CDR1 is MNHEY and CDR2 SMNVEV (reference sequence). Here the CDR3 reads CASSEYSNQPQHF. In nucleotides, the CDR3 is TGTGCCAGCAGCGAGTATAGCAATCAGCCCCAGCATTTT.

The chain couples TRBV7-9 to TRBJ2-7, with TRBD2 matching over 12 bases. The ends lost 5 bases at V and 6 bases at J; junction bases unmatched: 8. In germline, CDR1 is SEHNR, CDR2 FQNEAQ (reference sequence). This CDR3 comprises 15 residues. The CDR3 nucleotides read TGTGCCAGCAGCCCCAGACTAGCGGGAGTAGCCGAGCAGTACTTC. This gives the protein CASSPRLAGVAEQYF.